The rows below give T cell receptor beta chains drawn from one sample of a study of shared clonotypes between healthy human individuals. The assay was immunoSEQ multiplex PCR, and TCRdb's table has in-frame clones only and misses some. The sample contains about 2,500,000 clones, 90% to 95% of which appear only once. The sequencing input was naive CD4+ T cells sorted from blood. The origin of the receptors is a man between 18 and 35 years old in good health. The CDR3 runs from the conserved cysteine through the conserved F or W. A D gene is named only where the DNA matches it firmly.

>TRBV5-4|TRBJ1-1|TRBD1
TGTGCCAGCAGCTTTAAGACAGGGTACCTGAACACTGAAGCTTTCTTT
CASSFKTGYLNTEAFF
>TRBV5-5|TRBJ2-3|.
TGTGCCAGCAGCCCGGGAGGGACAGCTAGCACAGATACGCAGTATTTT
CASSPGGTASTDTQYF
>TRBV9|TRBJ2-2|.
TGTGCCAGCAGCGGCCCCCGGAGCGGGGAGCTGTTTTTT
CASSGPRSGELFF
>TRBV7-9|TRBJ2-2|TRBD2
TGTGCCAGCAGCCCTAGAGGCGGCGGGGGGGCCGTCACCGGGGAGCTGTTTTTT
CASSPRGGGGAVTGELFF
>TRBV30|TRBJ1-5|.
TGTGCCTGGAGCCAGGGGAGCAATCAGCCCCAGCATTTT
CAWSQGSNQPQHF
>TRBV4-3|TRBJ1-5|.
TGCGCCAGCAGCCAAGATCGGGGAAGCAATCAGCCCCAGCATTTT
CASSQDRGSNQPQHF
>TRBV29-1|TRBJ1-2|TRBD1
TGCAGCGTTGACCGAGCAACGGACAGGGTTTCCTATGGCTACACCTTC
CSVDRATDRVSYGYTF
>TRBV6-5|TRBJ2-7|TRBD1
TGTGCCAGCAGGTCGACAGGGGGGACAGGCTACGAGCAGTACTTC
CASRSTGGTGYEQYF
>TRBV27|TRBJ2-5|.
TGTGCCAGCACGGATGGAGAGACCCAGTACTTC
CASTDGETQYF
>TRBV6-5|TRBJ1-6|.
TGTGCCAGCAGTTACGGCATCCCCTATAATTCACCCCTCCACTTT
CASSYGIPYNSPLHF
>TRBV10-2|TRBJ1-1|TRBD1
TGCGCCACCCTACAGGGGCCAAACACTGAAGCTTTCTTT
CATLQGPNTEAFF
>TRBV19|TRBJ2-7|.
TGTGCCAGTAGTATAGAAGACGGCTCAACCTACGAGCAGTACTTC
CASSIEDGSTYEQYF
>TRBV19|TRBJ1-3|.
TGTGCCAGTAGTACAACAGGGTTAAACACCATATATTTT
CASSTTGLNTIYF
>TRBV10-3|TRBJ2-7|TRBD1
TGTGCCATCGGGCGGGACAGGGAGGCCTACGAGCAGTACTTC
CAIGRDREAYEQYF
>TRBV11-3|TRBJ2-3|TRBD1
TGTGCCAGCAGCCAGGGGGCAGTGCCCACAGATACGCAGTATTTT
CASSQGAVPTDTQYF
>TRBV10-3|TRBJ2-7|TRBD2
TGTGCCATCAGAGGACTAGACGGGTACGAGCAGTACTTC
CAIRGLDGYEQYF